The 20 T cell receptor beta chains listed next were all sequenced from one sample in a study of T-cell reconstitution after alpha-beta-depleted transplantation in children. Using unique molecular identifiers, the investigators prepared the TCRbeta library. Using its own MiXCR run on the PCR reads, TCRdb lists one record per CDR3 protein. The table has roughly 500,000 distinct CDR3 sequences, around a third seen once. Sequenced material: PBMCs from the stem cell graft donor, taken from the stem cell graft. The receptors shown here come from a human donor who donated a stem cell graft to a child with aplastic anemia.

CDR3 region: CASSWIDPYEQYF. For the CDR3, the DNA is TGTGCCAGCTCTTGGATAGATCCTTACGAGCAGTACTTC. The rearrangement links TRBV28 to TRBJ2-7; D unresolved. V was pared by 8 bases and J by 4 bases, with 15 bases between. The CDR3 totals 13 residues. Germline lookup yields CDR1 MDHEN and CDR2 SYDVKM.

This clonotype was observed a handful of times. V usage is TRBV20-1 and J usage is TRBJ1-1; D ambiguous. CDR3 length: 12 amino acids. CDR1 is DFQATT, CDR2 SNEGSKA, per germline (reference sequence). V shed 0 bases and J shed 7 bases, with 9 bases lying between them. The CDR3 DNA reads TGCAGTGCTAGAGAACCCCACGATGAAGCTTTCTTT. Amino acids: CSAREPHDEAFF.

CDR3 bases: TGCAGCGTTGAGACAACGATTGGGACGGAGCAGTTCTTC. This encodes CSVETTIGTEQFF. The chain is built from TRBV29-1 and TRBJ2-1; D could derive from TRBD1 or TRBD2 (5 bases each). The CDR3 contains 13 residues. Germline CDR1 reads SQVTM; CDR2 reads ANQGSEA. V was clipped by 3 bases and J by 10 bases, with 16 bases between them.

This clonotype was recorded a few times. The rearrangement links TRBV15 to TRBJ2-1; TRBD1 is a possible D gene (6 bases). Trimming pared 4 bases from V and 2 bases from J, leaving 15 bases between. The V gene's germline CDR1 is LNHNV and CDR2 YYDKDF (reference sequence). The CDR3 contains 16 residues. CDR3 residues: CATSNPQGTTYNEQFF. CDR3 bases: TGTGCCACCAGCAACCCACAGGGAACCACCTACAATGAGCAGTTCTTC.

V and J are TRBV12-3 or TRBV12-4 and TRBJ1-5, with TRBD1 matching over 7 bases. The junction had 9 bases not matched to a gene; V was cut back by 6 bases and J by 7 bases. The CDR3 covers 14 residues. CDR3 nucleotides: TGTGCCAGCAGGCGAGATACAGGGGCCCAGCCCCAGCATTTT. It translates to CASRRDTGAQPQHF.

V gene TRBV7-6 combines with J gene TRBJ2-2; 12 nucleotides match TRBD2. CDR1 and CDR2 from the germline V gene are SGHVS and FNYEAQ. This CDR3 is built from 16 residues. With V trimmed by 4 bases and J by 7 bases, 7 bases remained unmatched. The CDR3 reads CASSSRLAGVGGELFF. In DNA form, the CDR3 reads TGTGCCAGCAGCTCGAGACTAGCGGGAGTTGGCGGGGAGCTGTTTTTT.

This clonotype was counted between two and nine times. The chain employs TRBV12-3 or TRBV12-4 and TRBJ2-3; 10 bases line up with TRBD2. This CDR3 comprises 17 residues. Trimming at V came to 6 bases and at J to 4 bases, leaving 13 bases not matched to a gene. CDR3 in amino acids: CASRRTVASGSADTQYF. CDR3 DNA: TGTGCCAGCAGACGCACAGTGGCTAGCGGGAGCGCAGATACGCAGTATTTT.

V and J are TRBV29-1 and TRBJ1-1; D perhaps matches TRBD1 (6 bases). CDR1 is SQVTM and CDR2 is ANQGSEA in the germline V gene. The CDR3 length is 14 residues. The V end lost 1 base, the J end lost 5 bases, and 14 bases lay between the germline ends. The CDR3 DNA follows: TGCAGCGTTGAAGCTTTGGGGGCTCGGACTGAAGCTTTCTTT. Residues: CSVEALGARTEAFF.

This sequence joins TRBV6-2 or TRBV6-3 and TRBJ2-5; the match to TRBD1 covers 10 bases. V trimming: 8 bases; J trimming: 5 bases; junction bases outside the gene matches: 11. Germline loops: CDR1 MNHEY, CDR2 SVGEGT. The CDR3 covers 15 residues. The CDR3 sequence: CASEGTGEDLETQYF. CDR3 bases: TGTGCCAGCGAAGGGACAGGGGAAGATTTGGAGACCCAGTACTTC.

This clonotype was seen only a few times. The J gene is TRBJ2-3, the V gene TRBV20-1; 8 bases line up with TRBD2. This CDR3 is built from 16 residues. The V segment lost 0 bases and the J segment 4 bases; nucleotides outside the gene matches: 9. In germline, CDR1 is DFQATT, CDR2 SNEGSKA (reference sequence). In DNA form, the CDR3 reads TGCAGTGCTAGAGAAATCGGGAGGGCCTCCGCAGATACGCAGTATTTT. Translation: CSAREIGRASADTQYF.

V is TRBV20-1 and J is TRBJ1-5; 9 bases map to TRBD1. This CDR3 has 13 residues. After removal of 6 bases from V and 5 bases from J, the junction contained 5 bases not matched to a gene. Germline CDR1 and CDR2: DFQATT and SNEGSKA (reference sequence). The DNA for the CDR3 is TGCAGTGCCTACAGACAGGGGGATCAGCCCCAGCATTTT. Its translation: CSAYRQGDQPQHF.

The gene calls are TRBV12-3 or TRBV12-4 and TRBJ2-7; D remains unclear. Trimming cost V 3 bases and J 0 bases, with 12 bases left between them. The CDR3 extends over 15 amino acids. The chain's CDR3 is CASSFTWDSSYEQYF. CDR3 nucleotides: TGTGCCAGCAGTTTCACCTGGGATAGCTCCTACGAGCAGTACTTC.

V usage is TRBV6-1 and J usage is TRBJ2-2; 11 nucleotides align to TRBD2. Germline V gives CDR1 MNHNS, CDR2 SASEGT. The junction had 11 bases not matched to a gene; V was cut back by 6 bases and J by 5 bases. The CDR3 sequence is 17 residues long. The DNA of the CDR3 is TGTGCCAGCAGGGGACGGGCTAGCGGGAGGAAAACCGGGGAGCTGTTTTTT. Amino acids: CASRGRASGRKTGELFF.

There are a few counts of this clonotype. The chain recombines TRBV7-9 with TRBJ2-5; D might be TRBD2 (5 bases). Germline-derived CDR1 and CDR2 are SEHNR and FQNEAQ (reference sequence). The CDR3 length is 15 residues. V was clipped by 1 base and J by 2 bases, with 11 bases between them. As DNA, the CDR3 is TGTGCCAGCAGCTTAGATCGAGCGGAGCAAGAGACCCAGTACTTC. Protein product: CASSLDRAEQETQYF.

This clonotype was detected a few times. The chain links TRBV5-1 to TRBJ1-2; 10 bases fit TRBD1. With V trimmed by 4 bases and J by 6 bases, 9 bases remained unmatched. The CDR3 has 15 residues. Germline V gives CDR1 SGHRS, CDR2 YFSETQ. DNA of the CDR3: TGCGCCAGCAGCGCTCGGACAGGGGGAATTCATGGCTACACCTTC. Translation gives CASSARTGGIHGYTF. Full variable domain (outside the CDR3, taken from reference TRBV5-1 and TRBJ1-2): KAGVTQTPRYLIKTRGQQVTLSCSPISGHRSVSWYQQTPGQGLQFLFEYFSETQRNKGNFPGRFSGRQFSNSRSEMNVSTLELGDSALYLCASSARTGGIHGYTFGSGTRLTVV.

This sequence joins TRBV20-1 and TRBJ2-7; D gene uncertain. The CDR3 consists of 10 residues. Per the germline V gene, CDR1 is DFQATT and CDR2 is SNEGSKA (reference sequence). CDR3 amino acids: CSPTREEQYF. In DNA form, the CDR3 reads TGCAGCCCTACAAGAGAGGAGCAGTACTTC.

The chain carries TRBV18 and TRBJ2-3; D possibly corresponds to TRBD1 (6 bases). Trimming shortened V by 3 bases and J by 0 bases, and 19 bases separated the two germline ends. CDR3 size: 18 residues. Germline CDR1 KGHSH, CDR2 LQKENI. CDR3 residues: CASSPLSTTGLSTDTQYF. In DNA, the CDR3 is TGTGCCAGCTCACCGCTATCTACTACAGGGTTAAGCACAGATACGCAGTATTTT.

V is TRBV10-3 and J is TRBJ2-5; D gene uncertain. Germline V gene lookup returns CDR1 ENHRY and CDR2 SYGVKD. V lost 8 bases, J lost 3 bases, and 7 bases lay in between. The CDR3 length is 11 residues. CDR3 in amino acids: CAIGREETQYF. Here the CDR3 DNA reads TGTGCCATCGGCCGGGAAGAGACCCAGTACTTC.

This clonotype turned up a few times. The chain couples TRBV29-1 to TRBJ2-7; a weak D match, TRBD1 (5 bases). V gave up 4 bases and J gave up 1 base, with 11 bases separating them. The CDR3 runs 13 residues. Germline V gene data show CDR1 as SQVTM and CDR2 as ANQGSEA. Here the CDR3 reads CSVVRASSYEQYF. As DNA, the CDR3 is TGCAGCGTTGTCAGGGCTAGTTCCTACGAGCAGTACTTC.

This clonotype was found a few times. This sequence joins TRBV20-1 and TRBJ1-1; the match to TRBD1 covers 12 bases. The CDR3 sequence is 13 residues long. V dropped 6 bases and J dropped 7; count of bases not matched to a gene: 6. Per germline, CDR1 DFQATT and CDR2 SNEGSKA (reference sequence). The CDR3 region is CSALGTGGFEAFF. DNA for the CDR3: TGCAGTGCCCTCGGGACAGGGGGCTTTGAAGCTTTCTTT.